This record covers a single T cell receptor (beta chain). The junction departs from the called germline gene at one end, perhaps through a read error. The sample belongs to a study of blood T cell repertoires in COVID-19. The method was immunoSEQ multiplex PCR; TCRdb's version includes in-frame clones alone and lacks a portion of them. This table holds about 170,000 clones, more than 85% found once. This CDR3 comprises 11 residues. The source material was PBMCs or T cells enriched from blood (not recorded which). This sequence originates from a human donor with acute COVID-19. The donor label of this sample is uncertain. The V gene is TRBV12-3 or TRBV12-4, the J gene TRBJ2-1; no clear D gene. The CDR3 sequence is CASRLAGEQFF. DNA of the CDR3: TGTGCCAGCAGGTTAGCCGGTGAGCAGTTCTTC.